Listed below are T cell receptor beta chains from one sample, sequenced in a study of blood T cell repertoires in COVID-19. The assay was immunoSEQ multiplex PCR, and TCRdb's table has in-frame clones only and misses some. The sample lists about 99,000 clones, less than 90% occurring once. Material: peripheral blood. All receptors come from a man aged 65 to 79 with active or convalescent COVID-19. The CDR3 runs from the conserved cysteine through the conserved F or W. Fields, in order: clone size, D gene, V gene, J gene, CDR3 DNA, CDR3 protein. The D gene is left open where the match is weak. Expanded clones are given a class, and other clones once, few, many or no size at all.

>once|.|TRBV27|TRBJ2-6
TGTGCCAGCAGTGCCACATTCTCTGGGGCCAACGTCCTGACTTTC
CASSATFSGANVLTF
>.|.|TRBV3-1/TRBV3-2|TRBJ2-7
TGTGCCAGCAGTCAGGGTGGCGAGCAGTACTTC
CASSQGGEQYF
>.|.|TRBV7-9|TRBJ2-5
TGTGCCAGCAGCTTAGCCCGGAGCGGATTTCCGCAAGAGACCCAGTACTTC
CASSLARSGFPQETQYF
>.|.|TRBV5-1|TRBJ1-4
TGCGCCAGCAGCTCTAACACAGCAACTAATGAAAAACTGTTTTTT
CASSSNTATNEKLFF
>.|.|TRBV19|TRBJ1-1
TGTGCCAGTAGTATCCGGGAGGCCAAGACTGAAGCTTTCTTT
CASSIREAKTEAFF
>.|.|TRBV6-6|TRBJ2-5
TGTGCCAGCAGTTACAGTGGGGGGGCCTCAGAGACCCAGTACTTC
CASSYSGGASETQYF
>once|.|TRBV6-5|TRBJ1-5
TGTGCCAGCTCGGCAGGGTCGAGCAATCAGCCCCAGCATTTT
CASSAGSSNQPQHF
>.|TRBD1|TRBV5-1|TRBJ1-1
TGCGCCAGCAGCTTCACAGGGGCCACTGAAGCTTTCTTT
CASSFTGATEAFF
>once|TRBD2|TRBV20-1|TRBJ2-7
TGCAGTGCTAGTTTTAGCGGGGGGGCTGGTGAGCAGTACTTC
CSASFSGGAGEQYF
>.|TRBD1|TRBV2|TRBJ1-1
TGTGCCAGCAGGAGCAGGGGGTGGGAAGCTTTCTTT
CASRSRGWEAFF
>.|TRBD2|TRBV10-2|TRBJ2-1
TGCGCCAGCAGTGGGACTAGCGGGAACAATGAGCAGTTCTTC
CASSGTSGNNEQFF
>.|TRBD1|TRBV7-2|TRBJ2-1
TGTGCCAGCAGCTTTACCCGGGACAGCTCCTACAATGAGCAGTTCTTC
CASSFTRDSSYNEQFF
>.|.|TRBV30|TRBJ1-2
TGTGCCTCAATTCCGGGAAACTATGGCTACACCTTC
CASIPGNYGYTF
>.|TRBD2|TRBV3-1/TRBV3-2|TRBJ2-1
TGTGCCAGCAGCCCCCGGGGGGGCCCTGGTGAGCAGTTCTTC
CASSPRGGPGEQFF
>.|.|TRBV19|TRBJ2-7
TGTGCCAGTACCCTCCGCGGGACAGAAAACTACGAGCAGTACTTC
CASTLRGTENYEQYF
>few|.|TRBV9|TRBJ2-1
TGTGCCAGCAGCGTCACTTTGGGGGGATACAATGAGCAGTTCTTC
CASSVTLGGYNEQFF
>.|TRBD1|TRBV18|TRBJ2-2
TGTGCCAGCTCACCCCGCCCAGGGGGTGACACCGGGGAGCTGTTTTTT
CASSPRPGGDTGELFF
>.|.|TRBV7-2|TRBJ2-1
TGTGCCAGCAGTTCCTCGACAGCCAGACACAATGAGCAGTTCTTC
CASSSSTARHNEQFF
>.|.|TRBV30|TRBJ1-4
TGTGCCTGGAGTGTCTTGACGAACGACAGACACAATGAAAAACTGTTTTTT
CAWSVLTNDRHNEKLFF
>.|.|TRBV30|TRBJ2-3
TGTGCCTGGAGTGTACAGGTCAGGGATACGCAGTATTTT
CAWSVQVRDTQYF
>.|TRBD1|TRBV7-8|TRBJ2-1
TGTGCCAGCAGCCGTCAGGACAGGGAGTTGGGCAATGAGCAGTTCTTC
CASSRQDRELGNEQFF
>.|.|TRBV6-4|TRBJ2-5
TGTGCCAGCATCGGAGGGGGAGGGGAGACCCAGTACTTC
CASIGGGGETQYF
>once|TRBD1|TRBV18|TRBJ1-6
TGTGCCAGCTCACAGACAGGGGCGACCCAGCCCCTCCACTTT
CASSQTGATQPLHF
>few|TRBD1|TRBV27|TRBJ2-2
TGTGCCAGCAGTCCTCACAGGGGGGCCGGGGAGCTGTTTTTT
CASSPHRGAGELFF
>.|TRBD1|TRBV5-6|TRBJ2-3
TGTGCCAGCAGCTTCCCCGGGACAGGCACAGATACGCAGTATTTT
CASSFPGTGTDTQYF
>once|TRBD2|TRBV27|TRBJ2-6
TGTGCCTCCGCAATACAAGGCAGGACTAGCTCTGGGGCCAACGTCCTGACTTTC
CASAIQGRTSSGANVLTF
>.|.|TRBV2|TRBJ1-2
TGTGCCAGCAGTGAAGGCCTGGGCCGGGGCTACACCTTC
CASSEGLGRGYTF
>.|.|TRBV3-1/TRBV3-2|TRBJ2-7
TGTGCCAGCAGCCAAGGGGCAGGGGATGCCTACGAGCAGTACTTC
CASSQGAGDAYEQYF
>.|TRBD1|TRBV11-2|TRBJ1-2
TGTGCCAGCAGCGTCACAGGGGAACTATTCAGGAGCTATGGCTACACCTTC
CASSVTGELFRSYGYTF
>.|TRBD1|TRBV2|TRBJ1-4
TGTGCCAGCCTGCGGGACAGTAATGAAAAACTGTTTTTT
CASLRDSNEKLFF
>.|TRBD2|TRBV7-2|TRBJ2-7
TGTGCCAGCAGCCCTCCGGGACTAGCGGGTCTTTCGCAGTACTTC
CASSPPGLAGLSQYF
>.|TRBD2|TRBV7-8|TRBJ2-5
TGTGCCAGCAGCTTAGCGGGCGGGGGACTAGCGGGGTACGAGACCCAGTACTTC
CASSLAGGGLAGYETQYF
>.|TRBD1|TRBV11-1|TRBJ2-3
TGTGCCAGCAGCCCGGACAGGGGGGGCACAGATACGCAGTATTTT
CASSPDRGGTDTQYF
>.|TRBD2|TRBV24-1|TRBJ2-2
TGTGCCACCAGTGTCCCGGCGGGACTAGCGGGGGCTACCGGGGAGCTGTTTTTT
CATSVPAGLAGATGELFF
>.|TRBD2|TRBV9|TRBJ2-3
TGTGCCTCTACCACGAGCGGGGGGAGCACAGATACGCAGTATTTT
CASTTSGGSTDTQYF
>once|.|TRBV7-8|TRBJ2-7
TGTGCCAGCAGCGTAGGCAGGGCCTACGAGCAGTACTTC
CASSVGRAYEQYF
>.|TRBD2|TRBV11-1|TRBJ2-3
TGTGCCAGCAGCCTGACTAGCGTTGGCACAGATACGCAGTATTTT
CASSLTSVGTDTQYF
>.|.|TRBV5-4|TRBJ1-2
TGTGCCAGCAGCTTGGAACGGTCCTATGGCTACACCTTC
CASSLERSYGYTF
>.|.|TRBV19|TRBJ1-3
TGTGCCAGTAGTATAGATCGGGGGGACCCGTCTGGAAACACCATATATTTT
CASSIDRGDPSGNTIYF
>.|TRBD1|TRBV5-1|TRBJ1-2
TGCGCCAGCAGCTTAACATCTGAGACAGGGATATATGGCTACACCTTC
CASSLTSETGIYGYTF